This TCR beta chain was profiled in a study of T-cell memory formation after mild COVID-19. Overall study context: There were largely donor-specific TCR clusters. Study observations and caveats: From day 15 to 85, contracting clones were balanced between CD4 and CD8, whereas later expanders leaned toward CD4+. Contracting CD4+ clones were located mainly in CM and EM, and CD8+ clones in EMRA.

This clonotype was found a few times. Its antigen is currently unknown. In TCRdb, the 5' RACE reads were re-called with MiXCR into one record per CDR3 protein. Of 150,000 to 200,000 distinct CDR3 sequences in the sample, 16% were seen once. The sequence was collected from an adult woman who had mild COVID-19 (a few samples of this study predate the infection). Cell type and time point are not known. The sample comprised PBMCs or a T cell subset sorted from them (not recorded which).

The CDR3 protein is CSARSGTTRGVREQYF. For the CDR3, the DNA is TGCAGTGCTAGATCGGGGACTACTAGGGGTGTCCGCGAGCAGTACTTC. V usage is TRBV20-1 and J usage is TRBJ2-7, with 7 positions matching TRBD2. CDR1 and CDR2 (germline): DFQATT, SNEGSKA (reference sequence). The CDR3 has 16 amino acids. V was clipped by 2 bases and J by 6 bases; unmatched bases: 16.